The 27 T cell receptor beta chains given below trace back to one sample, sequenced in a study of T cell responses to AZD1222 COVID-19 vaccine. The repertoire was sequenced with immunoSEQ multiplex PCR; TCRdb's copy has only in-frame clones and lacks some. The table records about 130,000 clones, 92% of them present only once. The specimen comprised peripheral blood, sampled on day 0 of AZD1222 vaccination. These receptors were taken from an adult in good health.

The chain has TRBV7-6 and TRBJ2-2, with D tentatively TRBD1 (6 bases). The CDR3 spans 17 residues. The germline CDR1 and CDR2 sequences are SGHVS and FNYEAQ. The germline V and J ends were trimmed by 1 base and 1 base, with 13 bases remaining between them. The CDR3 DNA sequence: TGTGCCAGCAGCTTAGGAAAAACAGGGCGGAACACCGGGGAGCTGTTTTTT. Amino acids: CASSLGKTGRNTGELFF.

This chain uses TRBV19 with TRBJ2-1; 8 positions match TRBD2. After removal of 6 bases from V and 0 bases from J, the junction contained 7 bases not matched to a gene. The CDR3 has 16 amino acids. CDR1 is LNHDA, CDR2 SQIVND, per germline (reference sequence). The DNA for the CDR3 is TGTGCCAGTAGACCTTTAGCGGGACTCTCCTACAATGAGCAGTTCTTC. Amino acids: CASRPLAGLSYNEQFF. Full variable domain (remainder filled in from reference TRBV19 and TRBJ2-1): DGGITQSPKYLFRKEGQNVTLSCEQNLNHDAMYWYRQDPGQGLRLIYYSQIVNDFQKGDIAEGYSVSREKKESFPLTVTSAQKNPTAFYLCASRPLAGLSYNEQFFGPGTRLTVL.

This chain connects TRBV27 to TRBJ2-1, with 8 bases matching TRBD1. The CDR3 loop spans 15 amino acids. The V segment lost 3 bases and the J segment 7 bases; nucleotides outside the gene matches: 8. The germline CDR1 and CDR2 sequences are MNHEY and SMNVEV (reference sequence). The CDR3 region is CASSLRDRPGNEQFF. The CDR3 DNA reads TGTGCCAGCAGTTTGCGGGACAGGCCGGGGAATGAGCAGTTCTTC.

The CDR3 bases are TGTGCTAGTGGTTTGCCCCTTACTAATGGGATAGACACAGATACGCAGTATTTT. It yields the protein CASGLPLTNGIDTDTQYF. The J gene is TRBJ2-3, the V gene TRBV12-5; no clear D. The CDR3 covers 18 residues. Between the trimmed V and J ends, which lost 2 bases and 2 bases, there was a span of 20 bases. Germline V gene data show CDR1 as LGHNT and CDR2 as FRNRAP.

In its sample, this clone was seen once. The chain is built from TRBV5-1 and TRBJ2-4; unclear D gene. With 4 bases removed from V and 0 bases from J, the gap between germline ends came to 11 bases. CDR1 is SGHRS and CDR2 is YFSETQ in the germline V gene. The CDR3 is 15 amino acids. CDR3 loop: CASSPDRRAKNIQYF. The CDR3 bases are TGCGCCAGCAGCCCGGACCGACGAGCCAAAAACATTCAGTACTTC. Together with reference TRBV5-1 and TRBJ2-4, the CDR3 gives the full variable domain: KAGVTQTPRYLIKTRGQQVTLSCSPISGHRSVSWYQQTPGQGLQFLFEYFSETQRNKGNFPGRFSGRQFSNSRSEMNVSTLELGDSALYLCASSPDRRAKNIQYFGAGTRLSVL.

The rearrangement uses TRBV6-2 or TRBV6-3 and TRBJ2-1; D ambiguous. Per the germline V gene, CDR1 is MNHEY and CDR2 is SVGEGT. This CDR3 contains 18 residues. V dropped 4 bases and J dropped 10 bases, with 29 bases sitting between them. The DNA for the CDR3 is TGTGCCAGCAGTTCGATGCCCTCTCCCAGTAGCACCCGACCGGAGCAGTTCTTC. Translated: CASSSMPSPSSTRPEQFF.

The chain employs TRBV7-9 and TRBJ2-2; the D gene is possibly TRBD1 (5 bases). CDR1 and CDR2 from the germline V gene are SEHNR and FQNEAQ (reference sequence). The V end lost 3 bases, the J end lost 1 base, and 15 bases lay between the germline ends. The CDR3 consists of 17 residues. The CDR3 loop reads CASSFAPGWWNTGELFF. The CDR3 nucleotides are TGTGCCAGCAGCTTTGCACCAGGGTGGTGGAACACCGGGGAGCTGTTTTTT. The variable domain in full, completed from reference TRBV7-9 and TRBJ2-2, reads DTGVSQNPRHKITKRGQNVTFRCDPISEHNRLYWYRQTLGQGPEFLTYFQNEAQLEKSRLLSDRFSAERPKGSFSTLEIQRTEQGDSAMYLCASSFAPGWWNTGELFFGEGSRLTVL.

The V call is TRBV7-2, the J call TRBJ1-1; tentatively, D is TRBD1 (6 bases). CDR1 and CDR2 (germline): SGHTA, FQGNSA. Trimming cost V 5 bases and J 3 bases, with 7 bases left between them. The CDR3 sequence is 12 residues long. The CDR3 region is CASSPGDTEAFF. The DNA for the CDR3 is TGTGCCAGCAGCCCAGGGGACACTGAAGCTTTCTTT.

The chain recombines TRBV21-1 with TRBJ1-5; TRBD1 is the table's D call, not checked against the DNA. TRBV21-1 counts as a pseudogene. The CDR3 loop spans 22 amino acids. The CDR3 region is CASSKAQQGVLPITNSNQPQHF. In nucleotides, the CDR3 is TGTGCCAGCAGCAAAGCGCAACAGGGTGTTTTACCAATAACAAATAGCAATCAGCCCCAGCATTTT.

The chain couples TRBV15 to TRBJ2-7; no definite D call. CDR1 LNHNV and CDR2 YYDKDF come from the germline V gene (reference sequence). The CDR3 runs to 15 residues. Trimming shortened V by 0 bases and J by 4 bases, and 13 bases separated the two germline ends. The CDR3 nucleotides are TGTGCCACCAGCAGAGATCGGGCAGTACCTTACGAGCAGTACTTC. It encodes CATSRDRAVPYEQYF.

The chain employs TRBV9 and TRBJ2-1; D is perhaps TRBD1 or TRBD2 (5 bases each). Germline V gene sequence: CDR1 SGDLS, CDR2 YYNGEE. Between the trimmed V and J ends, which lost 0 bases and 5 bases, there was a span of 15 bases. The CDR3 totals 16 residues. The CDR3 protein is CASSVDGTLSDNEQFF. The DNA for the CDR3 is TGTGCCAGCAGCGTAGATGGGACGCTGAGTGACAATGAGCAGTTCTTC. Looking up the rest from reference TRBV9 and TRBJ2-1 gives the full variable domain: DSGVTQTPKHLITATGQRVTLRCSPRSGDLSVYWYQQSLDQGLQFLIQYYNGEERAKGNILERFSAQQFPDLHSELNLSSLELGDSALYFCASSVDGTLSDNEQFFGPGTRLTVL.

V usage is TRBV11-2 and J usage is TRBJ2-1; 7 bases agree with TRBD1. Germline trimming cut 5 bases from V and 4 bases from J; bases unmatched to any gene: 17. Germline-derived CDR1 and CDR2 are SGHAT and FQNNGV. The CDR3 sequence is 18 residues long. CDR3 sequence reads: CASSGDSSWAASYNEQFF. The CDR3 DNA reads as TGTGCCAGCAGCGGGGACAGTAGTTGGGCGGCTTCTTACAATGAGCAGTTCTTC.

The gene calls are TRBV7-8 and TRBJ2-3; no firm D call. V was trimmed by 1 base and J by 0 bases, leaving 11 bases between them. In germline, CDR1 is SGHVS, CDR2 FQNEAQ. This CDR3 is built from 16 residues. The CDR3 here is CASSLGPGPSTDTQYF. For the CDR3, the DNA is TGTGCCAGCAGCTTAGGCCCAGGACCCAGCACAGATACGCAGTATTTT.

V gene TRBV6-5 combines with J gene TRBJ2-2; D remains ambiguous. The germline gives CDR1 MNHEY, CDR2 SVGAGI. The CDR3 extends over 15 amino acids. Trimming removed 2 bases at V and 4 bases at J, with 11 bases between. The CDR3 DNA sequence: TGTGCCAGCAGTTACGGCGGCGGACCCACCGGGGAGCTGTTTTTT. Protein: CASSYGGGPTGELFF.

This chain links TRBV28 with TRBJ1-1; no firm D call. V shed 7 bases and J shed 14 bases, with 17 bases lying between them. Germline V gene data show CDR1 as MDHEN and CDR2 as SYDVKM. The CDR3 is 11 residues long. CDR3 protein: CASTRALKAFF. CDR3 DNA: TGTGCCAGCACCCGGGCCCTAAAGGCCTTCTTT.

The chain has TRBV6-2 or TRBV6-3 and TRBJ2-6; 8 bases agree with TRBD2. There are 16 residues in the CDR3. Germline CDR1 MNHEY, CDR2 SVGEGT. V was pared by 2 bases and J by 4 bases, with 4 bases of the junction left unmatched. CDR3 protein: CASSYRGGFGANVLTF. The CDR3 region has the DNA TGTGCCAGCAGTTACCGGGGGGGCTTCGGGGCCAACGTCCTGACTTTC.

The V gene is TRBV5-6, the J gene TRBJ1-1, with D uncertain. The ends were cut back, 3 bases at V and 0 bases at J, with 12 bases in the middle. Germline CDR1 reads SGHDT; CDR2 reads YYEEEE. The CDR3 contains 15 residues. CDR3 nucleotide sequence: TGTGCCAGCAGCTCTGTGGCCGGACTGAACACTGAAGCTTTCTTT. Protein: CASSSVAGLNTEAFF.

The genes are TRBV19 and TRBJ2-7; 10 bases line up with TRBD2. The CDR3 loop spans 17 amino acids. Germline V gene lookup returns CDR1 LNHDA and CDR2 SQIVND (reference sequence). Germline trimming cut 6 bases from V and 0 bases from J; bases unmatched to any gene: 11. CDR3 bases: TGTGCCAGTAGGAGAAGCGGACTAGCGGATAGCTCCTACGAGCAGTACTTC. Its translation is CASRRSGLADSSYEQYF.

The chain joins TRBV18 to TRBJ2-6; TRBD1 aligns across 7 bases. V shed 3 bases, J shed 2 bases, and the junction held 7 bases outside the gene matches. CDR3 length: 17 residues. CDR1 is KGHSH and CDR2 is LQKENI in the germline V gene. The DNA of the CDR3 is TGTGCCAGCTCACCTGGACAGGCTTCCACTGGGGCCAACGTCCTGACTTTC. Its protein product is CASSPGQASTGANVLTF.

The chain is built from TRBV7-2 and TRBJ2-7, with D perhaps matching TRBD1 or TRBD2 (5 bases each). Trimming took off 4 bases at V and 1 base at J, with 20 bases between the two ends. Germline lookup yields CDR1 SGHTA and CDR2 FQGNSA. The CDR3 contains 17 residues. This CDR3 is CASSSRDPRDPSYEQYF. CDR3 nucleotide sequence: TGTGCCAGCAGCTCCCGAGACCCCAGGGACCCATCCTACGAGCAGTACTTC.

The chain is built from TRBV5-1 and TRBJ2-7, with 11 bases matching TRBD2. The CDR3 covers 17 residues. Germline V CDR1 and CDR2: SGHRS, YFSETQ. Trimming at V came to 3 bases and at J to 0 bases, leaving 8 bases not matched to a gene. The CDR3 nucleotides read TGCGCCAGCAGCTACCGGACTAGCGGGCGCACCTCCTACGAGCAGTACTTC. It specifies CASSYRTSGRTSYEQYF.

The chain recombines TRBV25-1 with TRBJ2-7, with D tentatively TRBD1 (6 bases). This CDR3 comprises 15 residues. Germline V gene data show CDR1 as MGHDK and CDR2 as SYGVNS. The V end was cut by 2 bases, the J end by 1 base, with 12 bases between. The CDR3: CASSEPGTLSYEQYF. CDR3 coding DNA: TGTGCCAGCAGTGAACCCGGGACACTATCCTACGAGCAGTACTTC.

This clone was seen just once. This rearrangement joins TRBV19 to TRBJ2-2; D gene uncertain. The V end lost 3 bases, the J end lost 4 bases, and 9 bases lay between the germline ends. There are 14 residues in the CDR3. Germline-derived CDR1 and CDR2 are LNHDA and SQIVND (reference sequence). DNA of the CDR3: TGTGCCAGTAGTATGGACGTTGCCACCGGGGAGCTGTTTTTT. It translates to CASSMDVATGELFF.

The V call is TRBV27, the J call TRBJ2-5; perhaps TRBD2 as D (6 bases). V was cut by 6 bases and J by 5 bases, with 13 bases left in between. Looked up from germline, CDR1 is MNHEY and CDR2 is SMNVEV (reference sequence). This CDR3 has 13 residues. The CDR3 nucleotides are TGTGCCAGCAGGGGACTCTCCGTGGAGACCCAGTACTTC. This codes for CASRGLSVETQYF.

This chain links TRBV5-5 with TRBJ1-6; TRBD1 matches at 9 bases. The J segment lost 7 bases and the V segment lost 3 bases, leaving 8 bases of the junction unmatched. Germline V gives CDR1 SGHKS, CDR2 YYEKEE (reference sequence). The CDR3 sequence is 16 residues long. DNA for the CDR3: TGTGCCAGCAGCTCCGGGACAGGGAGAGGCAATTCACCCCTCCACTTT. This encodes CASSSGTGRGNSPLHF.

This clone came up a few times. The CDR3 here is CASKTGGGELFF. CDR3 nucleotide sequence: TGTGCCAGCAAAACTGGGGGCGGGGAGCTGTTTTTT. The chain links TRBV6-5 to TRBJ2-2; either TRBD1 or TRBD2 may fit D (5 bases each). The CDR3 extends over 12 amino acids. Germline V CDR1 and CDR2: MNHEY, SVGAGI. V gave up 7 bases and J gave up 7 bases, with 10 bases separating them.

This chain uses TRBV10-2 with TRBJ2-5, with D possibly matching TRBD1 (6 bases). Germline CDR1 and CDR2: WSHSY and SAAADI. Trimming cost V 6 bases and J 7 bases, with 18 bases left between them. The CDR3 has 14 amino acids. Written as DNA, the CDR3 is TGCGCCAGCAGCGGCCAGGGGCTTCCGTGGACCCAGTACTTC. Protein product: CASSGQGLPWTQYF.